This entry concerns a single T cell receptor beta chain. The data stem from a study of control samples from healthy donors and cancer patients. Trimming left V 3 bases short and J 5 bases short, with 4 bases between. The CDR3 is made up of 11 amino acids. Germline V gene data show CDR1 as GTSNPN and CDR2 as SVGIG (reference sequence). TCRdb's table, derived via immunoSEQ multiplex PCR, lists solely in-frame clones and lacks some. Of 46,000 or so clones listed, nearly 95% are singletons. The chain employs TRBV30 and TRBJ1-4; D gene ambiguous. The receptor was derived from a woman in her forties or fifties with head and neck cancer. The sequencing input was PBMCs. The CDR3 region has the DNA TGTGCCTGGAGCGGGAATGAAAAACTGTTTTTT. Translated, it gives CAWSGNEKLFF.